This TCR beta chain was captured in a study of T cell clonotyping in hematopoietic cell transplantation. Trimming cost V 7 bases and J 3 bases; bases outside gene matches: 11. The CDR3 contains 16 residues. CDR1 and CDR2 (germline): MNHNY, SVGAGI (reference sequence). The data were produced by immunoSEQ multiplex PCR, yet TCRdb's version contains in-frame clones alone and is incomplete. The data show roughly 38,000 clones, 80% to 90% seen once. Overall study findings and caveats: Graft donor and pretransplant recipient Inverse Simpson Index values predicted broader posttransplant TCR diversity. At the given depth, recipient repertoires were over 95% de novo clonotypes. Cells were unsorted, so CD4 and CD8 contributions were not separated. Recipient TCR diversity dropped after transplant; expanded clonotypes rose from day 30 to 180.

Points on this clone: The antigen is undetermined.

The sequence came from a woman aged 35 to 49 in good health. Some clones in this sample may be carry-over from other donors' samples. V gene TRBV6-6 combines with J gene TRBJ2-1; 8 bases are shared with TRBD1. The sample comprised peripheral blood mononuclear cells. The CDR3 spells CASILNRDRIYNEQFF. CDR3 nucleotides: TGTGCCAGCATTTTGAACCGGGACAGGATCTACAATGAGCAGTTCTTC.